The clone carrying this TCR beta chain was recorded a few times. What it recognizes is unknown. Amplified TCR beta CDR3 regions derived from RNA transcripts. In the first-round RT-PCR of the TCR CDR3, the HTBI primer set was used. TCRdb itself ran the multiplex PCR reads through MiXCR, one entry per CDR3 protein. Among approximately 740,000 distinct CDR3 sequences, 14% were seen once, and the ten largest hold roughly a tenth. This record belongs to a study of T cells in Graves' hyperthyroidism and ophthalmopathy. The wider study: Peripheral blood collection took place at initial diagnosis, before any treatment. Study-wide results and caveats: Researchers found most expanded thyroid clonotypes above 0.001 in blood as well.

Germline assignment: CDR1 LNHDA and CDR2 SQIVND (reference sequence). The CDR3 sequence is 15 residues long. The ends were cut back, 3 bases at V and 1 base at J, with 13 bases in the middle. Patients aged 18 to 65 with hyperthyroidism were newly diagnosed, with duration under 2 months. Extraction of PBMCs used around 9.6 ml of fresh peripheral blood. This receptor was obtained from a woman aged 18-35 years with Graves' hyperthyroidism. Sequenced material: blood. The V and J genes are TRBV19 and TRBJ2-7, with D maybe TRBD1 (5 bases). The CDR3 DNA reads TGTGCCAGTAGTATGGGCGCCAAGGGGTCCTACGAGCAGTACTTC. Amino acids: CASSMGAKGSYEQYF.